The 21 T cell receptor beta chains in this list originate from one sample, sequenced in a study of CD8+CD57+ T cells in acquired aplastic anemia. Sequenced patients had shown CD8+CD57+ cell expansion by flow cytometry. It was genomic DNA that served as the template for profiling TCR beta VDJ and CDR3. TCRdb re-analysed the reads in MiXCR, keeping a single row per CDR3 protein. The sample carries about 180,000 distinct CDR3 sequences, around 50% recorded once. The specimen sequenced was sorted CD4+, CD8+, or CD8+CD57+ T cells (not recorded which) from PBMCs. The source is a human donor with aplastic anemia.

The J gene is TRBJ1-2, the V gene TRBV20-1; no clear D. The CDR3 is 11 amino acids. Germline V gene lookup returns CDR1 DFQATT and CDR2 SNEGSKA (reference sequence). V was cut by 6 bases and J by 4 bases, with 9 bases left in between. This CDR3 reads CSAPTAYGYTF. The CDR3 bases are TGCAGTGCCCCGACGGCCTATGGCTACACCTTC.

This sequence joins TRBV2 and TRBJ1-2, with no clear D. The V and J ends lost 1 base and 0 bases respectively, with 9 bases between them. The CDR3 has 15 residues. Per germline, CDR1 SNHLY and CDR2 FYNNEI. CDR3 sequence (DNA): TGTGCCAGCAGTGAAGGGGTCAGCCCTAACTATGGCTACACCTTC. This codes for CASSEGVSPNYGYTF.

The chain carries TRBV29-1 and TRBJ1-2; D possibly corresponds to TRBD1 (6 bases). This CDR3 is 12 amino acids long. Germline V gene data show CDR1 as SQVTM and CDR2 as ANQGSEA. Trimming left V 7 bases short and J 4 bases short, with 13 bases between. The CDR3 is CSAQQGVYGYTF. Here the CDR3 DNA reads TGCAGCGCCCAACAGGGAGTCTATGGCTACACCTTC.

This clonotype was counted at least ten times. CDR3 nucleotide sequence: TGTGCCAGCAGCAAGGCGGAGATGAACACTGAAGCTTTCTTT. Translation gives CASSKAEMNTEAFF. The chain combines TRBV7-9 with TRBJ1-1; D unclear. The CDR3 covers 14 residues. Trimming removed 5 bases from V and 0 bases from J, with 10 bases in between. CDR1 and CDR2 from the germline V gene are SEHNR and FQNEAQ (reference sequence).

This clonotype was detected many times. CDR3 amino acids: CASTGSGGPTDNQPQHF. The DNA of the CDR3 is TGTGCCAGCACCGGGTCAGGGGGCCCAACCGACAATCAGCCCCAGCATTTT. V is TRBV2 and J is TRBJ1-5; 8 bases agree with TRBD1. The germline gives CDR1 SNHLY, CDR2 FYNNEI. The CDR3 is made up of 17 amino acids. J gave up 3 bases and V 7 bases, and 14 bases lay outside the gene matches. Supplemented by reference TRBV2 and TRBJ1-5, the full variable domain reads EPEVTQTPSHQVTQMGQEVILRCVPISNHLYFYWYRQILGQKVEFLVSFYNNEISEKSEIFDDQFSVERPDGSNFTLKIRSTKLEDSAMYFCASTGSGGPTDNQPQHFGDGTRLSIL.

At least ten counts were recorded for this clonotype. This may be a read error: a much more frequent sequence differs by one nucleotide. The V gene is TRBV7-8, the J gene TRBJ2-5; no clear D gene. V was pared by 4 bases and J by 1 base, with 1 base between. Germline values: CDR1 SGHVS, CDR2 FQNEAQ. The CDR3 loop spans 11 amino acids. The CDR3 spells CASSSQETQYF. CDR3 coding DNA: TGTGCCAGCAGCTCCCAAGAGACCCAGTACTTC.

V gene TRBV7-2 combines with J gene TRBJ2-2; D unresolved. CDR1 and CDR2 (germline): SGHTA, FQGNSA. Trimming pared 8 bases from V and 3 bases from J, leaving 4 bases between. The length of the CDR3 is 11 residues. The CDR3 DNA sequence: TGTGCCAGCGGGCACACCGGGGAGCTGTTTTTT. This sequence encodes CASGHTGELFF.

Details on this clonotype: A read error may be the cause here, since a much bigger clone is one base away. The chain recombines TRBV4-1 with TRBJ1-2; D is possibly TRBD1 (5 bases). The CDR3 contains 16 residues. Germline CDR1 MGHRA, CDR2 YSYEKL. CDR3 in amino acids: CASSPRGREYNYGHTF. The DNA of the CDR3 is TGCGCCAGCAGTCCAAGAGGCAGGGAGTATAACTATGGCCACACCTTC.

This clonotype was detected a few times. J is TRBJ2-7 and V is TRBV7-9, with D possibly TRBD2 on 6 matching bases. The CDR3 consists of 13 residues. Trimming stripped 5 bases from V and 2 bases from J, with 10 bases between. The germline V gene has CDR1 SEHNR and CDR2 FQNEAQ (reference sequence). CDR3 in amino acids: CASSPGGAYEQYF. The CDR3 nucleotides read TGTGCCAGCAGCCCTGGCGGGGCCTACGAGCAGTACTTC.

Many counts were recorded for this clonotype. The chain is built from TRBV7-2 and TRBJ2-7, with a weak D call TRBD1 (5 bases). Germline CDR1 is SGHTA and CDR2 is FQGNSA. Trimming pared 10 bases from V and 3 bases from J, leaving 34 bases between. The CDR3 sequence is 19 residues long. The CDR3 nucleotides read TGTGCCACCTCCTATAATACCCACTTCTCAGGGATGGGCATCTACGAGCAGTACTTC. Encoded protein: CATSYNTHFSGMGIYEQYF. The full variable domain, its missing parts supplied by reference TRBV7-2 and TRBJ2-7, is GAGVSQSPSNKVTEKGKDVELRCDPISGHTALYWYRQSLGQGLEFLIYFQGNSAPDKSGLPSDRFSAERTGGSVSTLTIQRTQQEDSAVYLCATSYNTHFSGMGIYEQYFGPGTRLTVT.

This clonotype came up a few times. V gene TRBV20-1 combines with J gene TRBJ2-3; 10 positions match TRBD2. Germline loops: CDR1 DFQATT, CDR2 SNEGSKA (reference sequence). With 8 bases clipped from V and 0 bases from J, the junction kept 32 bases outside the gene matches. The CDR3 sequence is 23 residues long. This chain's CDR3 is CSHGGRGRRIGVAGGSSTDTQYF. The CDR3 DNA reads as TGCAGTCACGGAGGCAGGGGTAGAAGAATAGGGGTAGCGGGGGGATCTAGCACAGATACGCAGTATTTT.

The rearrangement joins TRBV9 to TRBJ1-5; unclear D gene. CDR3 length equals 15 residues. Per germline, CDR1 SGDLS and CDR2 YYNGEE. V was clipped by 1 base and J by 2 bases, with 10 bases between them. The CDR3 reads CASSVTTDRNQPQHF. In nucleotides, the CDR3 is TGTGCCAGCAGCGTAACCACCGATCGCAATCAGCCCCAGCATTTT.

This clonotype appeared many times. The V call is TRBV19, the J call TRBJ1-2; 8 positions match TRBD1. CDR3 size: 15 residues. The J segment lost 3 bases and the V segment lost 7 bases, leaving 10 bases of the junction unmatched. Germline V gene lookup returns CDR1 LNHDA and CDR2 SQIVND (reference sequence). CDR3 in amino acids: CASTDGQGGDYGYTF. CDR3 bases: TGTGCCAGTACCGATGGACAGGGTGGGGACTATGGCTACACCTTC.

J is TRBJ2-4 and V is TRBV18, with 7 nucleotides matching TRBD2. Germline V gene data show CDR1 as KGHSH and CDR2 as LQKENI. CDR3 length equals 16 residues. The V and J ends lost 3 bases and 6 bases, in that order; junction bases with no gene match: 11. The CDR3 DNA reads TGTGCCAGCTCACCGGGGAGCGGGGCGGGGCGAAACATTCAGTACTTC. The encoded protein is CASSPGSGAGRNIQYF.

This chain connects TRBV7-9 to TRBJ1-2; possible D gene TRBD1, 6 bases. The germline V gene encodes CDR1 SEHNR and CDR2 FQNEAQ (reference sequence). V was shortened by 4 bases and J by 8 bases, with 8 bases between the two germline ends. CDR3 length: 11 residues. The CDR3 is CASSYQGGYTF. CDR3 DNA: TGTGCCAGCAGCTATCAGGGGGGCTACACCTTC.

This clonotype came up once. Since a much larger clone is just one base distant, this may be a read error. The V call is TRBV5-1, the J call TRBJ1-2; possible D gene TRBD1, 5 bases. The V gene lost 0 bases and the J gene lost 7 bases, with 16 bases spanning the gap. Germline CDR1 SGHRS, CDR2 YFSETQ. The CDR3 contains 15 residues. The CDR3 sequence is CASSLAMGRGVGYTF. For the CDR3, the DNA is TGCGCCAGCAGCTTGGCCATGGGACGAGGGGTTGGCTACACCTTC. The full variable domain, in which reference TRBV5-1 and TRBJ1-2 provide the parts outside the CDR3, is KAGVTQTPRYLIKTRGQQVTLSCSPISGHRSVSWYQQTPGQGLQFLFEYFSETQRNKGNFPGRFSGRQFSNSRSEMNVSTLELGDSALYLCASSLAMGRGVGYTFGSGTRLTVV.

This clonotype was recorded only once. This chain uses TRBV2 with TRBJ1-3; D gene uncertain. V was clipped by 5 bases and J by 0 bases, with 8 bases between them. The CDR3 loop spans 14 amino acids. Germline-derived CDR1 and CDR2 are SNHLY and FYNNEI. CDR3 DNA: TGTGCCAGCAGTTGGACGGACTCTGGAAACACCATATATTTT. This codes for CASSWTDSGNTIYF.

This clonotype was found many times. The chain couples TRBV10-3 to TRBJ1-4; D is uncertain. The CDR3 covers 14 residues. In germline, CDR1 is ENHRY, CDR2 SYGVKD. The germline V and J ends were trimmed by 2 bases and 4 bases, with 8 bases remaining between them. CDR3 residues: CAISEQEFNEKLFF. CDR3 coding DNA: TGTGCCATCAGTGAGCAGGAGTTTAATGAAAAACTGTTTTTT.

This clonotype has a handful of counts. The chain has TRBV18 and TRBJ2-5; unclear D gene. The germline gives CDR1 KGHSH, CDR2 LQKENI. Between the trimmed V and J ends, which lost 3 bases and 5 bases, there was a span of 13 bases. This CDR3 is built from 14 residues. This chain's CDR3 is CASSPELMGETQYF. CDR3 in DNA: TGTGCCAGCTCACCCGAACTAATGGGGGAGACCCAGTACTTC.

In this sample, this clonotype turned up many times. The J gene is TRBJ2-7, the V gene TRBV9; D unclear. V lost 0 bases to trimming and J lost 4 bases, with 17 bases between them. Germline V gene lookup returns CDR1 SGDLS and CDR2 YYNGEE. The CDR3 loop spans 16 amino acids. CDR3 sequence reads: CASSVEGHIPQYEQYF. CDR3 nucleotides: TGTGCCAGCAGCGTAGAGGGCCATATCCCACAATACGAGCAGTACTTC.

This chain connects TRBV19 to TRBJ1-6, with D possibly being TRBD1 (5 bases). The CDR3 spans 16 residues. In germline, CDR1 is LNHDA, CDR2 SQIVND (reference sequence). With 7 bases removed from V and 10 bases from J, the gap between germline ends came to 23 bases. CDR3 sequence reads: CASTTLGGGLGSPLHF. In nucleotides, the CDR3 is TGTGCCAGTACCACGTTAGGCGGGGGACTAGGCTCACCCCTCCACTTT. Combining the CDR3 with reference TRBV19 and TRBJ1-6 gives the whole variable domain DGGITQSPKYLFRKEGQNVTLSCEQNLNHDAMYWYRQDPGQGLRLIYYSQIVNDFQKGDIAEGYSVSREKKESFPLTVTSAQKNPTAFYLCASTTLGGGLGSPLHFGNGTRLTVT.